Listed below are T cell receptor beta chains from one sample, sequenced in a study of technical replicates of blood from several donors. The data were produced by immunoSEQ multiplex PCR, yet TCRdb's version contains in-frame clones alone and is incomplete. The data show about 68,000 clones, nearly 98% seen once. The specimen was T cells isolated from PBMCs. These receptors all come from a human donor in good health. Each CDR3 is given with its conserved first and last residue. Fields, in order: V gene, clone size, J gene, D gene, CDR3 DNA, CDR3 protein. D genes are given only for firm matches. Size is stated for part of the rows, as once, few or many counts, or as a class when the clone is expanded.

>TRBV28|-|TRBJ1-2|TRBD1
TGTGCCAGCACCTCCTACGGCGGGACAGGGGTTGGTGGCTACACCTTC
CASTSYGGTGVGGYTF
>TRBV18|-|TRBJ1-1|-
TGTGCCAGCTCACCATCAGGGGATGAAGCTTTCTTT
CASSPSGDEAFF
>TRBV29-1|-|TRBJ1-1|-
TGCAGCTCTAGCCCGGGCTTGAACACTGAAGCTTTCTTT
CSSSPGLNTEAFF
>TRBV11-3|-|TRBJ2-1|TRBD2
TGTGCCAGCAGCTACGGGACTAGCGGGCAGTTCTTC
CASSYGTSGQFF
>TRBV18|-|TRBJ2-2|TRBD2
TGTGCCAGCTCACCACCGGGGCTAGCGGGAGTCAGCGGGGAGCTGTTTTTT
CASSPPGLAGVSGELFF
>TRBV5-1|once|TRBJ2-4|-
TGCGCCAGCAGCCTGACACCACCGGCGTTAGCCAAAAACATTCAGTACTTC
CASSLTPPALAKNIQYF
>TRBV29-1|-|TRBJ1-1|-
TGCAGCGTTGGCTACAGCAACCTGGAAATACAGGGTACCAAGACGGAAGCTTTCTTT
CSVGYSNLEIQGTKTEAFF
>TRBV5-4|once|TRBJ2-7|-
TGTGCCAGCACCAAATTGACAGACGAGGCCTACGAGCAGTACTTC
CASTKLTDEAYEQYF
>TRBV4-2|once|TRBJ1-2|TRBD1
TGTGCCAGCAGCCAAGAACAGGGGATCCCACATGGCTACACCTTC
CASSQEQGIPHGYTF
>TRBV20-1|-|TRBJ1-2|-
TGCAGTGCTAGCGGGGTTGGAGGCTACACCTTC
CSASGVGGYTF
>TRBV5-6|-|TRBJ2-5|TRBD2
TGTGCCAGCAGCTGGGGACTAGCCGCCCAAGAGACCCAGTACTTC
CASSWGLAAQETQYF
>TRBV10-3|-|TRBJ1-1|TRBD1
TGTGCCATCAGTGAGCAGACCGGGACAGCGGAGGCTTTCTTT
CAISEQTGTAEAFF
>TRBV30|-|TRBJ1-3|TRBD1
TGTGCCGTAAGCTCGGGGACAGGGGTGTCGAACACCATATATTTT
CAVSSGTGVSNTIYF
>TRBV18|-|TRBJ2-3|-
TGTGCCAGCTCACCCCGGGTTACAGATACGCAGTATTTT
CASSPRVTDTQYF
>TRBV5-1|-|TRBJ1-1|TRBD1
TGCGCCAGCACCCAGGGGGCTGGGGCGAACACTGAAGCTTTCTTT
CASTQGAGANTEAFF
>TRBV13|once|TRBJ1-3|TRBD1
TGTGCCAGCAGCTTAGGCCCGACCCGGGACAGGGTCCTCGGAAACACCATATATTTT
CASSLGPTRDRVLGNTIYF
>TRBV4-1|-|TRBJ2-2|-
TGCGCCAGCAGCCAAGTCGGTAGCGGGAACACCGGGGAGCTGTTTTTT
CASSQVGSGNTGELFF
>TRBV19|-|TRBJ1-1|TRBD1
TGTGCCAGTAGTATTAGGGACAGGGGTGACACTGAAGCTTTCTTT
CASSIRDRGDTEAFF
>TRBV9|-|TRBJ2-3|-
TGTGCCAGCAGCTCCCGGACAGATACGCAGTATTTT
CASSSRTDTQYF
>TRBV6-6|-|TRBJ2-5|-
TGTGCCAGCAGAAAAAGGGGGCAAGAGACCCAGTACTTC
CASRKRGQETQYF
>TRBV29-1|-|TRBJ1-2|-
TGCAGCGTTGTGACAGAGTTTTATGGCTACACCTTC
CSVVTEFYGYTF
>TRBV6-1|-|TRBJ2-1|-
TGTGCCAGCAGTGAATTTGGGGAACGGGGTGAGCAGTTCTTC
CASSEFGERGEQFF
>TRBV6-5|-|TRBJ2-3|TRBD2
TGTGCCAGCCACGGGACTAGCGGGAGACATACGCAGTATTTT
CASHGTSGRHTQYF
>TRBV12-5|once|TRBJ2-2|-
TGTGCTAGTGGCCTATCTAGGAACGGGGAGCTGTTTTTT
CASGLSRNGELFF
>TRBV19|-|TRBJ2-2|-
TGTGCCAGTAGTAATTACCAGACAGCCAGACACGGGGAGCTGTTTTTT
CASSNYQTARHGELFF
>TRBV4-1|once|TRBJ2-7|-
TGCGCCAGCAGCCAAGCATTGGTAGCTGGATCCTACGAGCAGTACTTC
CASSQALVAGSYEQYF
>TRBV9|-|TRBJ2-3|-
TGTGCCAGCAGCCAAACAGGGCTAGATACGCAGTATTTT
CASSQTGLDTQYF
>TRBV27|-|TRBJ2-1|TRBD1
TGTGCCAGCAGTCCTTCCCGACAGGGACACTACAATGAGCAGTTCTTC
CASSPSRQGHYNEQFF
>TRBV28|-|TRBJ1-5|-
TGTGCCAGCAGCCAGCGCGGGGCAGCAAGTCAGCCCCAGCATTTT
CASSQRGAASQPQHF
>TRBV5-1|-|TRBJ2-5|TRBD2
TGCGCCAGCAGCCTAGCGGGAGGGAAAGAAGAGACCCAGTACTTC
CASSLAGGKEETQYF
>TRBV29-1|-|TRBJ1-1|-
TGCAGCGTCTATCTTGGGGGCAGCACTGAAGCTTTCTTT
CSVYLGGSTEAFF
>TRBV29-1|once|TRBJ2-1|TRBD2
TGCAGCGTTGTCCTGCCTAGCGGGTACAATGAGCAGTTCTTC
CSVVLPSGYNEQFF
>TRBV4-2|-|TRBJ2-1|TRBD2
TGTGCCAGCAGCCAAGAATCTGGGACTAGCGTTGAGCAGTTCTTC
CASSQESGTSVEQFF
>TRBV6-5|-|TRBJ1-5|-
TGTGCCAGCAGTTACTCCTTTGACAGTAGCAATCAGCCCCAGCATTTT
CASSYSFDSSNQPQHF
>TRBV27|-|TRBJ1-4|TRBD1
TGTGCCAGCAGTTCCTCTAACAGGGGTTTCCGTGAAAAACTGTTTTTT
CASSSSNRGFREKLFF
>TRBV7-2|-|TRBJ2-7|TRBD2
TGTGCCAGCAGTTATACTTGGACTAGCGGGAGCAAGAGCGAGCAGTACTTC
CASSYTWTSGSKSEQYF
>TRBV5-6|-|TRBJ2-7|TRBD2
TGTGCCAGCAGGAGAGTAGCGGGAAGTCCCTACGAGCAGTACTTC
CASRRVAGSPYEQYF
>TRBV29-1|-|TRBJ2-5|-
TGCAGCGTCGACCACCCCCTAGCGTGGGAGACCCAGTACTTC
CSVDHPLAWETQYF
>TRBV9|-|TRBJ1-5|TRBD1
TGTGCCAGCAGCACAGGGGTGGTGAATCAGCCCCAGCATTTT
CASSTGVVNQPQHF
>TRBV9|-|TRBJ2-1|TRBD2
TGTGCCAGCAGCACGTCTAGCGGGAGAGGCTTGGTCTTC
CASSTSSGRGLVF
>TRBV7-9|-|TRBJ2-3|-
TGTGCCAGCAGCTTGGTCTGGGGCGGGATTTCCTCTAGCACAGATACGCAGTATTTT
CASSLVWGGISSSTDTQYF
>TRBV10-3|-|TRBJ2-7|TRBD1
TGTGCCATCAGTGGTCGGGACAGGGGAGGTTACGAGCAGTACTTC
CAISGRDRGGYEQYF